The clone carrying this T cell receptor (beta chain) was seen only a few times. CDR1 is KGHDR, CDR2 SFDVKD, per germline. The length of the CDR3 is 16 residues. V lost 7 bases to trimming and J lost 2 bases; unmatched junction nucleotides: 10. Assay: immunoSEQ multiplex PCR; the TCRdb copy retains only in-frame clones and omits some. The table records roughly 69,000 clones, roughly 84% of them present only once. This sample stems from a study of blood T cell repertoires in COVID-19. The clonotype originates from a woman aged 45 to 65 with acute or convalescent COVID-19. The chain carries TRBV24-1 and TRBJ2-3, with 8 positions matching TRBD1. The sequenced sample consisted of peripheral blood. CDR3 nucleotide sequence: TGTGCCACCAGCAAGACAACAGGGGGAGACACAGATACGCAGTATTTT. As protein: CATSKTTGGDTDTQYF.